One and the same sample provided the 23 T cell receptor beta chains below, sequenced in a study of T cell changes during pregnancy in multiple sclerosis. Profiled with immunoSEQ multiplex PCR; TCRdb holds only in-frame clones, not every one. The profile shows under 50,000 clones, roughly 92% of them singletons. The sequencing used CD4+ T cells from peripheral blood mononuclear cells, collected in the first trimester of pregnancy. Every receptor here comes from a female donor with multiple sclerosis, enrolled in a pregnancy study.

The V gene is TRBV28, the J gene TRBJ1-1, with a tentative D call TRBD1 (6 bases). CDR1 is MDHEN, CDR2 SYDVKM, per germline. The CDR3 is made up of 13 amino acids. V lost 7 bases, J lost 5 bases, and 14 bases lay in between. CDR3 loop: CASTGGFRTEAFF. The CDR3 region has the DNA TGTGCCAGCACTGGGGGCTTTCGAACTGAAGCTTTCTTT.

CDR3 nucleotides: TGTGCCTGGAGTGTTGGGACACTCAATGAGCAGTTCTTC. Protein product: CAWSVGTLNEQFF. The J gene is TRBJ2-1, the V gene TRBV30; D possibly corresponds to TRBD1 (6 bases). V shed 0 bases and J shed 6 bases, with 9 bases lying between them. CDR3 size: 13 residues. CDR1 and CDR2 (germline): GTSNPN, SVGIG (reference sequence).

CDR3 DNA: TGTGCCAGCGCGGGCGGGAGGTCCTACAATGAGCAGTTCTTC. Translated, it gives CASAGGRSYNEQFF. This chain joins TRBV9 and TRBJ2-1; the match to TRBD2 covers 8 bases. This CDR3 contains 14 residues. From germline, CDR1 is SGDLS and CDR2 YYNGEE. The V and J ends lost 7 bases and 1 base, in that order; junction bases with no gene match: 4.

This clone came up a few times. The V gene is TRBV27, the J gene TRBJ1-1; 7 bases line up with TRBD1. CDR1 and CDR2 from the germline V gene are MNHEY and SMNVEV (reference sequence). The CDR3 is 13 amino acids. Trimming at V came to 5 bases and at J to 4 bases, leaving 4 bases not matched to a gene. The CDR3 protein is CASSNRGSTEAFF. As DNA, the CDR3 is TGTGCCAGCAGTAACAGGGGTAGCACTGAAGCTTTCTTT.

The chain links TRBV18 to TRBJ1-1; a weak D match, TRBD1 (5 bases). This CDR3 is 18 amino acids long. Germline V gene data show CDR1 as KGHSH and CDR2 as LQKENI. Trimming stripped 3 bases from V and 0 bases from J, with 20 bases between. The CDR3 region has the DNA TGTGCCAGCTCACCGGATAGGCAGGGCTGGATTATGAACACTGAAGCTTTCTTT. It is translated as CASSPDRQGWIMNTEAFF.

The chain employs TRBV27 and TRBJ2-7, with 8 bases fitting TRBD1. This CDR3 is 16 amino acids long. Germline assignment: CDR1 MNHEY and CDR2 SMNVEV (reference sequence). The V and J ends lost 3 bases and 3 bases, in that order; junction bases with no gene match: 10. The CDR3 is CASSFETGTGGYEQYF. CDR3 sequence (DNA): TGTGCCAGCAGTTTTGAGACTGGGACAGGAGGCTACGAGCAGTACTTC.

This clone was observed once. V gene TRBV2 combines with J gene TRBJ1-5, with 11 bases aligning to TRBD1. This CDR3 comprises 16 residues. Germline CDR1 reads SNHLY; CDR2 reads FYNNEI. Trimming removed 6 bases from V and 3 bases from J; junction bases left unmatched: 7. CDR3 amino acids: CASSVDRGRNNQPQHF. In DNA form, the CDR3 reads TGTGCCAGCAGCGTGGACAGGGGGCGAAACAATCAGCCCCAGCATTTT.

The chain links TRBV29-1 to TRBJ2-2, with D maybe TRBD1 (5 bases). Trimming cost V 6 bases and J 6 bases, with 8 bases left between them. The CDR3 totals 11 residues. The germline CDR1 and CDR2 sequences are SQVTM and ANQGSEA. The CDR3, as DNA: TGCAGCGTCAAGGGGCCCGGGGAGCTGTTTTTT. It yields the protein CSVKGPGELFF.

The chain has TRBV29-1 and TRBJ2-5; TRBD1 matches 8 bases. Germline CDR1 SQVTM, CDR2 ANQGSEA. The CDR3 has 14 residues. V lost 5 bases and J lost 4; bases outside the gene matches: 9. DNA of the CDR3: TGCAGCGTTTCAGGGGGCTCGGGGATAGAGACCCAGTACTTC. Translating gives CSVSGGSGIETQYF.

The chain links TRBV10-3 to TRBJ1-1; D ambiguous. Germline CDR1 reads ENHRY; CDR2 reads SYGVKD. The CDR3 consists of 15 residues. V lost 3 bases to trimming and J lost 0 bases, with 11 bases between them. CDR3 DNA: TGTGCCATCAGTGAAACTCTCGGGGTGAACACTGAAGCTTTCTTT. It specifies CAISETLGVNTEAFF.

The rearrangement joins TRBV5-1 to TRBJ1-3, with unresolved D. This CDR3 region has 14 residues. Trimming stripped 0 bases from V and 0 bases from J, with 4 bases between. Germline values: CDR1 SGHRS, CDR2 YFSETQ. The CDR3 DNA is TGCGCCAGCAGCTTGGCTAGCTCTGGAAACACCATATATTTT. The encoded protein is CASSLASSGNTIYF.

The chain is built from TRBV27 and TRBJ2-1; D unclear. Per germline, CDR1 MNHEY and CDR2 SMNVEV (reference sequence). V dropped 5 bases and J dropped 0 bases, with 8 bases sitting between them. This CDR3 comprises 14 residues. DNA for the CDR3: TGTGCCAGCAGTAGTAGCACCTCCTACAATGAGCAGTTCTTC. Encoded protein: CASSSSTSYNEQFF.

The chain is built from TRBV6-5 and TRBJ2-7; 10 bases agree with TRBD2. The junction had 7 bases not matched to a gene; V was cut back by 1 base and J by 7 bases. CDR1 MNHEY and CDR2 SVGAGI come from the germline V gene. This CDR3 region has 15 residues. The CDR3 spells CASSYLGLAWREQYF. The CDR3 DNA reads TGTGCCAGCAGTTACTTGGGACTAGCGTGGAGGGAGCAGTACTTC.

The chain employs TRBV6-4 and TRBJ1-5; D not resolved. Trimming cost V 4 bases and J 4 bases, with 8 bases left between them. Germline loops: CDR1 MRHNA, CDR2 SNTAGT. The CDR3 extends over 13 amino acids. The CDR3 spells CASSAEINQPQHF. In DNA, the CDR3 is TGTGCCAGCAGTGCCGAGATTAATCAGCCCCAGCATTTT.

This clone was recorded only once. The genes are TRBV19 and TRBJ2-6; 8 positions agree with TRBD1. V shed 5 bases and J 0 bases; nucleotides not matched to a gene: 24. The CDR3 is 23 amino acids. The V gene's germline CDR1 is LNHDA and CDR2 SQIVND (reference sequence). Here the CDR3 DNA reads TGTGCCAGTAGTCCCCGAATTATAACAGGGGGTCTAACCTCCAACTCTGGGGCCAACGTCCTGACTTTC. Amino acid sequence: CASSPRIITGGLTSNSGANVLTF.

The chain recombines TRBV28 with TRBJ1-2; D is unclear. Trimming took off 2 bases at V and 4 bases at J, with 5 bases between the two ends. This CDR3 contains 12 residues. Germline V gene lookup returns CDR1 MDHEN and CDR2 SYDVKM. CDR3 loop: CASSLRSYGYTF. CDR3 sequence (DNA): TGTGCCAGCAGTTTACGGAGCTATGGCTACACCTTC.

The chain recombines TRBV14 with TRBJ2-7; 13 nucleotides align to TRBD2. Germline V gene lookup returns CDR1 SGHDN and CDR2 FVKESK. The CDR3 contains 18 residues. V gave up 3 bases and J gave up 3 bases; unmatched junction bases: 11. The CDR3 DNA sequence: TGTGCCAGCAGCCAGAAATACAACGGACTAGCGGGGGACTACGAGCAGTACTTC. This sequence encodes CASSQKYNGLAGDYEQYF. Filled out from reference TRBV14 and TRBJ2-7, the complete variable domain reads EAGVTQFPSHSVIEKGQTVTLRCDPISGHDNLYWYRRVMGKEIKFLLHFVKESKQDESGMPNNRFLAERTGGTYSTLKVQPAELEDSGVYFCASSQKYNGLAGDYEQYFGPGTRLTVT.

CDR3 sequence (DNA): TGTGCCAGCAGTGAGACTCCAGGGGGTAACGCAGATACGCAGTATTTT. Translation: CASSETPGGNADTQYF. This sequence joins TRBV6-1 and TRBJ2-3, with 7 bases matching TRBD1. The CDR3 totals 16 residues. The V gene end was trimmed by 3 bases and the J gene end by 4 bases; junction bases not matched to a gene: 10. CDR1 is MNHNS and CDR2 is SASEGT in the germline V gene.

The chain combines TRBV19 with TRBJ2-3; D remains ambiguous. Germline V gene lookup returns CDR1 LNHDA and CDR2 SQIVND (reference sequence). The CDR3 loop spans 15 amino acids. Trimming removed 5 bases from V and 4 bases from J, with 16 bases in between. In DNA, the CDR3 is TGTGCCAGTAGTCCCGGGTCCTTTTTATCAGATACGCAGTATTTT. Protein sequence: CASSPGSFLSDTQYF. The full variable domain, completed using reference TRBV19 and TRBJ2-3, is DGGITQSPKYLFRKEGQNVTLSCEQNLNHDAMYWYRQDPGQGLRLIYYSQIVNDFQKGDIAEGYSVSREKKESFPLTVTSAQKNPTAFYLCASSPGSFLSDTQYFGPGTRLTVL.

The genes are TRBV7-9 and TRBJ2-3; D is unclear. Trimming shortened V by 3 bases and J by 4 bases, and 8 bases separated the two germline ends. This CDR3 is 13 amino acids long. Germline-derived CDR1 and CDR2 are SEHNR and FQNEAQ (reference sequence). The CDR3: CASSFVSADTQYF. Written as DNA, the CDR3 is TGTGCCAGCAGCTTTGTGTCGGCAGATACGCAGTATTTT.

The chain combines TRBV28 with TRBJ2-7, with 10 nucleotides matching TRBD1. Germline V lookup: CDR1 MDHEN, CDR2 SYDVKM. The CDR3 consists of 14 residues. The ends lost 6 bases at V and 4 bases at J; junction bases unmatched: 6. The CDR3 loop is CASRGQGSLYEQYF. CDR3 in DNA: TGTGCCAGCAGGGGACAGGGGTCCCTGTACGAGCAGTACTTC. The full variable domain, in which reference TRBV28 and TRBJ2-7 provide the parts outside the CDR3, is DVKVTQSSRYLVKRTGEKVFLECVQDMDHENMFWYRQDPGLGLRLIYFSYDVKMKEKGDIPEGYSVSREKKERFSLILESASTNQTSMYLCASRGQGSLYEQYFGPGTRLTVT.

The V gene is TRBV6-1, the J gene TRBJ2-6; D may be TRBD2 (7 bases). The germline CDR1 and CDR2 sequences are MNHNS and SASEGT. The CDR3 has 16 residues. V was cut by 4 bases and J by 1 base, with 11 bases left in between. As DNA, the CDR3 is TGTGCCAGCAGTGCGCGGGGGCGGTCTGGGGCCAACGTCCTGACTTTC. Translated: CASSARGRSGANVLTF.

The V and J genes are TRBV25-1 and TRBJ1-2, with 11 bases fitting TRBD1. This CDR3 has 16 residues. V dropped 0 bases and J dropped 3; count of bases not matched to a gene: 3. Germline V lookup: CDR1 MGHDK, CDR2 SYGVNS. The CDR3 loop reads CASSEYGTGGDYGYTF. Written as DNA, the CDR3 is TGTGCCAGCAGTGAATACGGGACAGGGGGAGACTATGGCTACACCTTC.